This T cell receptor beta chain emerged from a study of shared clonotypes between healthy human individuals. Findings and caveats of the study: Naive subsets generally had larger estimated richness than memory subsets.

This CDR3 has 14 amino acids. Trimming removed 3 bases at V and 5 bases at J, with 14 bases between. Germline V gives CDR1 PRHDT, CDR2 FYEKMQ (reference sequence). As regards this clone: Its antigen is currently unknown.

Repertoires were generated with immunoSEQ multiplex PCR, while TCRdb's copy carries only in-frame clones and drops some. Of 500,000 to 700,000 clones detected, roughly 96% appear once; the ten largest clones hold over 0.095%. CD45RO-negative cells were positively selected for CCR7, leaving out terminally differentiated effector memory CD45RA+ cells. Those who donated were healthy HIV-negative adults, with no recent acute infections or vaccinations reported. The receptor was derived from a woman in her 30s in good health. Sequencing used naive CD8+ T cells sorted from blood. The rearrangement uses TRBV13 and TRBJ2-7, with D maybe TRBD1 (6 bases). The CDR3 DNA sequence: TGTGCCAGCAGCTTTTACGGGACAAGCCACGAGCAGTACTTC. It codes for CASSFYGTSHEQYF.